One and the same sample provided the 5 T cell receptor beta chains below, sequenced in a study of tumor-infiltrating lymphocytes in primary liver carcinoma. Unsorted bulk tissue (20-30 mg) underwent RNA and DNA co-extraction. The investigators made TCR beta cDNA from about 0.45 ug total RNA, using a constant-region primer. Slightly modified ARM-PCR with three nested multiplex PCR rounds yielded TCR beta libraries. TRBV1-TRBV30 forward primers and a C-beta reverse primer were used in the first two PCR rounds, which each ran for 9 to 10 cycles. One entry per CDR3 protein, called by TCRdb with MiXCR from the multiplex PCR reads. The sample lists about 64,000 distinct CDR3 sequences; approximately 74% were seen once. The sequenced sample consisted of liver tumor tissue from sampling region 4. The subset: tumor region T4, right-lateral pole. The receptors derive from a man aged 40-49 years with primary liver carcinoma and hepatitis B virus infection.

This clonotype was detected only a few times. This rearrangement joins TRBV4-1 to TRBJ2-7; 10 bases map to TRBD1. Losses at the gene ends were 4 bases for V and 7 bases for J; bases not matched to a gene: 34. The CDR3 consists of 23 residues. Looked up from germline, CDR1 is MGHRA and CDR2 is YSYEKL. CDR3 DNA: TGCGCCAGCAGCCGTCTACCGGGACAGGGGATACCGACTTGTGGGAGGGCCGGGGGAGAGCAGTACTTC. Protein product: CASSRLPGQGIPTCGRAGGEQYF.

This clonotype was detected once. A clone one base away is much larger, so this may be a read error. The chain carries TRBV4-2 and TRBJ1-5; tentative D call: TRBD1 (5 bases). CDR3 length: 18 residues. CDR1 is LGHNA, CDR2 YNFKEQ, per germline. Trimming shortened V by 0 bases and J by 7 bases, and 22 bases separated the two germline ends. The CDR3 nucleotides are TGTGCCAGCAGCCAAGATAGAATTGGTGGGACCTCCATGCAGCCCCAGCATTTT. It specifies CASSQDRIGGTSMQPQHF.

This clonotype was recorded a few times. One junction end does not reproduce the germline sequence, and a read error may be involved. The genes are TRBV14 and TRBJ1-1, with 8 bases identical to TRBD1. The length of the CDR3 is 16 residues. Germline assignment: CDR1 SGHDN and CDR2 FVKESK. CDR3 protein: CASSRGQERMNTEALF. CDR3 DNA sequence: TGTGCCAGCAGCCGGGGACAGGAGAGAATGAACACTGAAGCTCTCTTT.

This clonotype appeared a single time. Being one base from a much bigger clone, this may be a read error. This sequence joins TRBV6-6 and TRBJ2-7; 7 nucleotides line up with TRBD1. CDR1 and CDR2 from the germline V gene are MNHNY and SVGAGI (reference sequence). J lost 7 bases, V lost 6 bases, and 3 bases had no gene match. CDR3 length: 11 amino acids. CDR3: CASSQGDEQYF. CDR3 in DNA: TGTGCCAGCAGCCAGGGGGATGAGCAGTACTTC.

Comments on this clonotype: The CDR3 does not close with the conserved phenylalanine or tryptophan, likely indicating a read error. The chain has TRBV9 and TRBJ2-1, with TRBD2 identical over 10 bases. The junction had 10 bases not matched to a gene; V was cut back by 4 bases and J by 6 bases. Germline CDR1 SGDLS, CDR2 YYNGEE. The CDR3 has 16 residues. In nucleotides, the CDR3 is TGTGCCAGCAGCATAGAAGGGACTAGCGTATCCAATGAGCAGTTCTTA. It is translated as CASSIEGTSVSNEQFL.